Included here is one TCR beta chain sequence, with context. The antigen is not known. The method was immunoSEQ multiplex PCR; TCRdb's version includes in-frame clones alone and lacks a portion of them. The sample shows tens of thousands of clones, 70% to 90% of them seen only once. The germline gives CDR1 MNHNS, CDR2 SASEGT. This CDR3 is 15 amino acids long. V was clipped by 7 bases and J by 2 bases, with 17 bases between them. The data originate from a study of OX40 agonist ivuxolimab in advanced cancers. Study results and limitations: With doses of 0.1-3.0 mg/kg, partial responders showed among the lowest clonal expansion.

This sequence originates from an adult with an advanced solid tumor such as melanoma, head and neck, liver or kidney cancer. The chain combines TRBV6-1 with TRBJ1-2, with no clear D. Sample: CD4+ or CD8+ T cells sorted from blood, taken in a trial of the OX40 agonist ivuxolimab. CDR3 nucleotide sequence: TGTGCCAGCATCCGTGGCGACGGTTTAAACTATGGCTACACCTTC. This sequence encodes CASIRGDGLNYGYTF.